These T cell receptor beta chains were read from a single sample in a study of cytomegalovirus exposure and HLA in healthy donors. Sequencing was performed with immunoSEQ multiplex PCR; in TCRdb, only in-frame clones are kept and a portion is missing. This table has roughly 71,000 clones, around two thirds appearing once. The sequencing input was PBMCs. These receptors all come from a human donor in good health. Each CDR3 is given with its conserved first and last residue. Each record gives: D gene, V gene, clone size, J gene, CDR3 DNA, CDR3 protein. D genes are given only for firm matches. Clone size appears in some rows only: once, few, many, or a class for an expanded clone.

TRBD1	TRBV5-4	-	TRBJ1-1	TGTGCCAGCAGCTTGAGGACAGGGGGCCGCACTGAAGCTTTCTTT	CASSLRTGGRTEAFF
TRBD1	TRBV7-9	-	TRBJ1-2	TGTGCCACCGTCAGACAGGGGGCCGATGGCTACACCTTC	CATVRQGADGYTF
TRBD2	TRBV29-1	few	TRBJ2-3	TGCAGCGCCAAAACTAGCGGGGGAAGCACAGATACGCAGTATTTT	CSAKTSGGSTDTQYF
TRBD2	TRBV7-2	-	TRBJ2-5	TGTGCCAGCAGCCCCGGGACTAGCTTGCAAGAGACCCAGTACTTC	CASSPGTSLQETQYF
TRBD1	TRBV5-1	-	TRBJ1-1	TGCGCCAGCAGACCAGGACAGGGGGCTGAAGCTTTCTTT	CASRPGQGAEAFF
-	TRBV11-3	few	TRBJ2-2	TGTGCCAGCAGCTTCCTAGGCGGCACCGGGGAGCTGTTTTTT	CASSFLGGTGELFF
-	TRBV5-4	-	TRBJ2-5	TGTGCCAGCAGCAAGGAGGGGGAGACCCAGTACTTC	CASSKEGETQYF
TRBD2	TRBV5-6	-	TRBJ2-1	TGTGCCAGCAGCTTGACTAGCGGGATGCTTGGCTACAATGAGCAGTTCTTC	CASSLTSGMLGYNEQFF
-	TRBV7-8	-	TRBJ2-5	TGTGCCAGCAGCCTCCCCAGGATGGCCCGCGAGACCCAGTACTTC	CASSLPRMARETQYF
TRBD1	TRBV5-1	-	TRBJ2-7	TGCGCCAGCAGCTTGGGGGACAGCTCCTACGAGCAGTACTTC	CASSLGDSSYEQYF
TRBD1	TRBV6-6	-	TRBJ1-1	TGTGCCAGCAGTTATCAGGGGGGTGGGACTGAAGCTTTCTTT	CASSYQGGGTEAFF
TRBD1	TRBV28	-	TRBJ1-4	TGTGCCAGCAGTTTATTAACAGGGGGTAATGAAAAACTGTTTTTT	CASSLLTGGNEKLFF
-	TRBV27	-	TRBJ2-7	TGTGCCAGCAGTCCCAAGACAGCCAGGGCCGAGCAGTACTTC	CASSPKTARAEQYF
TRBD2	TRBV28	-	TRBJ2-3	TGTGCCAGCAGTCTAGCGGGAGCACCAGATACGCAGTATTTT	CASSLAGAPDTQYF
-	TRBV29-1	-	TRBJ2-2	TGCAGCGTTGTCTCGAGCACCGGGGAGCTGTTTTTT	CSVVSSTGELFF
-	TRBV6-1	-	TRBJ1-5	TGTGCCAGCAGGACAGACGGTAGCAATCAGCCCCAGCATTTT	CASRTDGSNQPQHF
TRBD1	TRBV30	-	TRBJ2-5	TGTGCCTGGGTGACAGGGAAAGAGACCCAGTACTTC	CAWVTGKETQYF
-	TRBV6-1	-	TRBJ2-7	TGTGCCAGCAGTGAAGGGTGGCCCGGGGACGAGCAGTACTTC	CASSEGWPGDEQYF
TRBD1	TRBV27	-	TRBJ2-6	TGTGCCAGCAGTTGGGTTAACAGGGGCTTCAGCTTTGGGGCCAACGTCCTGACTTTC	CASSWVNRGFSFGANVLTF
-	TRBV29-1	-	TRBJ1-1	TGCATCACCTCACCCGGGGGGGACGTTACTGAAGCTTTCTTT	CITSPGGDVTEAFF
TRBD2	TRBV19	-	TRBJ2-1	TGTGCCAGTAGTGAGAGCGGGAGTTCCTACAATGAGCAGTTCTTC	CASSESGSSYNEQFF
TRBD1	TRBV28	-	TRBJ1-1	TGTGCCAGCAGTTTATACCCGGGACAGGGTGCTGAAGCTTTCTTT	CASSLYPGQGAEAFF
TRBD1	TRBV12-5	-	TRBJ2-7	TGTGCTAGTGGTCCCGGGACAGCAGACCACGAGCAGTACTTC	CASGPGTADHEQYF
-	TRBV21-1	-	TRBJ2-7	TGTGCCAGCAGCACACCCGGACTAGCGGGAGGCGGGGGATTTTACGAGCAGTACTTC	CASSTPGLAGGGGFYEQYF
-	TRBV30	few	TRBJ2-7	TGTGCCTGGAGTGTACGTGAGAACGAGCAGTACTTC	CAWSVRENEQYF
TRBD2	TRBV5-1	few	TRBJ2-7	TGCGCCAGCAGCCCTAGCGGGCAACCCTACGAGCAGTACTTC	CASSPSGQPYEQYF
-	TRBV7-3	-	TRBJ2-1	TGTGCCAGCAGCTTAATAGCAGGGTTGGGGAATGAGCAGTTCTTC	CASSLIAGLGNEQFF
-	TRBV28	-	TRBJ1-3	TGTGCCAGCAGTTTATTCAGGCAGGCCCGAAACACCATATATTTT	CASSLFRQARNTIYF
-	TRBV27	few	TRBJ1-1	TGTGCCAGCAGTTTATCGAGCAGGCTGGACACTGAAGCTTTCTTT	CASSLSSRLDTEAFF
-	TRBV30	-	TRBJ1-5	TGTGCCTGGAGTGTGACAGTAAATCAGCCCCAGCATTTT	CAWSVTVNQPQHF
TRBD2	TRBV6-5	-	TRBJ2-1	TGTGCCAGCAGTTCGCCGGCTAGCGGGAGAAAAAATGAGCAGTTCTTC	CASSSPASGRKNEQFF
-	TRBV7-9	-	TRBJ1-5	TGTGCCAGCAGCTTAGGCGGGAGTTATCAGCCCCAGCATTTT	CASSLGGSYQPQHF
TRBD2	TRBV6-1	-	TRBJ2-2	TGTGCCAGCTTTAGCGGGAGTTCAACCGGGGAGCTGTTTTTT	CASFSGSSTGELFF
-	TRBV6-1	-	TRBJ2-3	TGTGCCAGCTCGGCAGGCCCTGCCACAGATACGCAGTATTTT	CASSAGPATDTQYF
TRBD2	TRBV5-5	-	TRBJ2-2	TGTGCCAGCAGCCTGAACGGGGAGGGCGGGGAGCTGTTTTTT	CASSLNGEGGELFF
-	TRBV11-2	many	TRBJ1-4	TGTGCCAGCAGCTTAGATGGCGCAGGGGAGGGGGAAAAACTGTTTTTT	CASSLDGAGEGEKLFF
-	TRBV6-5	-	TRBJ1-3	TGTGCCAGCCGAGGAGATATTTACTCTGGAAACACCATATATTTT	CASRGDIYSGNTIYF
TRBD1	TRBV28	-	TRBJ1-3	TGTGCCAGCAGTCGGACAGGGCATGGAAACACCATATATTTT	CASSRTGHGNTIYF
-	TRBV4-1	few	TRBJ1-2	TGCGCCAGCAGCCAAGAACAGGGAGAGGGCTATGGCTACACCTTC	CASSQEQGEGYGYTF
-	TRBV15	-	TRBJ2-5	TGTGCCACCAGCAGAGAACTAGTTGAGACCCAGTACTTC	CATSRELVETQYF
-	TRBV10-3	-	TRBJ1-5	TGTGCCATCAGTGAGTGGGCAGGGCATTCCCAGCATTTT	CAISEWAGHSQHF
TRBD1	TRBV14	once	TRBJ2-1	TGTGCCAGCAGCTCGAACAGGGGGAACAATGAGCAGTTCTTC	CASSSNRGNNEQFF
TRBD1	TRBV2	-	TRBJ1-2	TGTGCCAGCAGTGAATGGACAGGCGCTAACTATGGCTACACCTTC	CASSEWTGANYGYTF
TRBD2	TRBV27	few	TRBJ2-2	TGTGCCAGCAGTTTAGGACTAGCGGGAGGGACCGGGGAGCTGTTTTTT	CASSLGLAGGTGELFF
-	TRBV6-4	few	TRBJ2-1	TGTGCCAGCAGTGACTCAGTAGCGCGGGAAAGCAATGAGCAGTTCTTC	CASSDSVARESNEQFF
TRBD2	TRBV19	-	TRBJ2-1	TGTGCCAGTAGTGGCCTAAGCGGGGGGGGCTACAATGAGCAGTTCTTC	CASSGLSGGGYNEQFF
TRBD2	TRBV9	once	TRBJ2-1	TGTGCCAGCAGCGTGGGACTAGCGGGAGTACATGAGCAGTTCTTC	CASSVGLAGVHEQFF
-	TRBV7-8	-	TRBJ1-1	TGTGCCAGCAGTCCGAAGACAGAGAACACTGAAGCTTTCTTT	CASSPKTENTEAFF
-	TRBV10-3	-	TRBJ1-1	TGTGCCATCAGTGGGTCGACAGCTGAAGCTTTCTTT	CAISGSTAEAFF
TRBD1	TRBV19	-	TRBJ1-1	TGTGCCAGTAGTAAAGACAGGGGCGCCCCAGGAGAAGCTTTCTTT	CASSKDRGAPGEAFF
TRBD1	TRBV5-1	few	TRBJ1-1	TGCGCCAGCAGCAACTACAGGGGACCGTCGAACACTGAAGCTTTCTTT	CASSNYRGPSNTEAFF
-	TRBV5-1	-	TRBJ1-1	TGCGCCAGCAGAAAGGGGCGAGAAACTGAAGCTTTCTTT	CASRKGRETEAFF
TRBD1	TRBV19	-	TRBJ1-2	TGTGCCAGTAGTACCTACCGACAGGGGTTGAACTATGGCTACACCTTC	CASSTYRQGLNYGYTF
-	TRBV30	-	TRBJ2-6	TGTGCCTGGAGGATAGAATTCTCTGGGGCCAACGTCCTGACTTTC	CAWRIEFSGANVLTF
-	TRBV5-1	few	TRBJ1-1	TGCGCCAGCAGCTTGGCCGGGAACACTGAAGCTTTCTTT	CASSLAGNTEAFF
TRBD2	TRBV30	once	TRBJ2-5	TGTGCCTGGAGTGTTCGACTAGCGGGAGGAGAGACCCAGTACTTC	CAWSVRLAGGETQYF
-	TRBV11-2	-	TRBJ2-7	TGTGCCAGCAGCTTAGAAAGTTCAGAATTCTACGAGCAGTACTTC	CASSLESSEFYEQYF
TRBD1	TRBV6-5	-	TRBJ1-2	TGTGCCAGCAGCCGAGGACAGGGAGATGGCTACACCTTC	CASSRGQGDGYTF
-	TRBV6-5	-	TRBJ2-3	TGTGCCAGCAGGGGGGGACCAGATACGCAGTATTTT	CASRGGPDTQYF